These T cell receptor beta chains were read from a single sample in a study of blood T cell repertoires in COVID-19. Here immunoSEQ multiplex PCR was the method, and the copy in TCRdb shows in-frame clones only, minus some. Here the sample spans some 400,000 clones, nearly 90% being singletons. The sequencing input was peripheral blood. Receptor source: a man younger than 35 with active or convalescent COVID-19. The CDR3 runs from the conserved cysteine through the conserved F or W. The D gene is left open where the match is weak. Size tells how often a clone was seen (once, few, many) or the class of an expanded clone, and some rows leave it out.

j_gene | d_gene | v_gene | abundance | CDR3aa | CDR3nt
TRBJ2-3 | TRBD2 | TRBV9 | - | CASSALAGNTDTQYF | TGTGCCAGCAGCGCTCTAGCGGGGAACACAGATACGCAGTATTTT
TRBJ2-2 | - | TRBV13 | - | CASSTRTVNTGELFF | TGTGCCAGCAGCACTAGGACAGTGAACACCGGGGAGCTGTTTTTT
TRBJ1-1 | - | TRBV13 | - | CASSLDGFDEAFF | TGTGCCAGCAGCTTAGACGGTTTCGATGAAGCTTTCTTT
TRBJ1-5 | - | TRBV7-2 | - | CASSYTGLGQPQHF | TGTGCCAGCAGCTACACAGGGTTGGGGCAGCCCCAGCATTTT
TRBJ2-5 | - | TRBV7-6 | once | CASSNRETQYF | TGTGCCAGCAGCAATCGAGAGACCCAGTACTTC
TRBJ2-2 | - | TRBV9 | - | CASSVEGHWTGELFF | TGTGCCAGCAGCGTAGAGGGACATTGGACCGGGGAGCTGTTTTTT
TRBJ1-3 | - | TRBV7-9 | once | CASSLTQGSGNTIYF | TGTGCCAGCAGCTTAACACAGGGCTCTGGAAACACCATATATTTT
TRBJ1-2 | TRBD1 | TRBV18 | - | CASSRGQENYGYTF | TGTGCCAGCTCACGCGGACAGGAGAACTATGGCTACACCTTC
TRBJ1-4 | - | TRBV18 | - | CASSRRRGTEEKLFF | TGTGCCAGCTCACGTAGAAGGGGGACGGAGGAAAAACTGTTTTTT
TRBJ2-7 | - | TRBV19 | - | CASSIDRGQAFYEQYF | TGTGCCAGTAGTATAGATAGAGGGCAGGCGTTCTACGAGCAGTACTTC
TRBJ1-2 | - | TRBV28 | - | CASSLFGGEYGYTF | TGTGCCAGCAGTTTATTTGGGGGGGAGTATGGCTACACCTTC
TRBJ2-5 | - | TRBV4-3 | - | CASGVGAGETQYF | TGCGCCAGCGGGGTGGGGGCGGGCGAGACCCAGTACTTC
TRBJ2-3 | TRBD2 | TRBV5-1 | - | CASSTGLAGGSDTQYF | TGCGCCAGCAGCACGGGACTAGCGGGAGGATCAGATACGCAGTATTTT
TRBJ2-7 | TRBD1 | TRBV6-5 | - | CASSSRGTGAHEQYF | TGTGCCAGCAGTTCCCGAGGTACAGGGGCCCACGAGCAGTACTTC
TRBJ1-1 | - | TRBV7-9 | once | CASAVNPGTEAFF | TGTGCCAGCGCCGTAAACCCGGGGACTGAAGCTTTCTTT
TRBJ2-1 | - | TRBV4-2 | - | CASSQELSSGTRNYNEQFF | TGTGCCAGCAGCCAAGAACTTTCCTCCGGGACACGCAACTACAATGAGCAGTTCTTC
TRBJ1-4 | TRBD1 | TRBV6-5 | - | CASSQTGRKLFF | TGTGCCAGCAGTCAGACAGGGCGAAAACTGTTTTTT
TRBJ2-1 | TRBD2 | TRBV30 | - | CAWRAGVEQFF | TGTGCCTGGAGGGCGGGGGTAGAGCAGTTCTTC
TRBJ1-1 | - | TRBV29-1 | once | CSVKTIMNTEAFF | TGCAGCGTTAAAACAATCATGAACACTGAAGCTTTCTTT
TRBJ2-7 | - | TRBV4-3 | - | CASSPPRARGLEQYF | TGCGCCAGCAGCCCCCCTAGGGCACGGGGTCTGGAGCAGTACTTC
TRBJ2-7 | TRBD1 | TRBV4-2 | once | CASSQTTGTGYEQYF | TGTGCCAGCAGCCAAACTACCGGGACAGGGTATGAGCAGTACTTC
TRBJ2-7 | TRBD1 | TRBV7-8 | - | CASSKGQGLGGYEQYF | TGTGCCAGCAGCAAGGGACAGGGACTTGGGGGCTACGAGCAGTACTTC
TRBJ1-1 | TRBD1 | TRBV9 | - | CASSVDTGVTEAFF | TGTGCCAGCAGCGTAGACACAGGGGTTACTGAAGCTTTCTTT
TRBJ2-1 | - | TRBV11-2 | - | CASSLGVTEQFF | TGTGCCAGCAGCTTAGGCGTTACTGAGCAGTTCTTC
TRBJ2-6 | - | TRBV5-4 | - | CASTTGLQSGANVLTF | TGTGCCAGCACCACAGGTCTTCAGTCTGGGGCCAACGTCCTGACTTTC
TRBJ2-7 | - | TRBV11-2 | - | CASSLDMGTSSGGTQYF | TGTGCCAGCAGCTTAGATATGGGGACTTCAAGCGGCGGGACGCAGTACTTC